The clone carrying this TCR beta chain was counted only a few times. This specimen comes from a study of T cell repertoires in cytomegalovirus infection. Via MiXCR, TCRdb re-called the reads, giving one row per CDR3 protein. The sample shows 150,000 to 200,000 distinct CDR3 sequences, about 20% of them seen only once. Germline CDR1 PRHDT, CDR2 FYEKMQ (reference sequence). This CDR3 comprises 13 residues. After removal of 3 bases from V and 7 bases from J, the junction contained 4 bases not matched to a gene. The specimen sequenced was PBMCs. This TCR came from a human donor in good health (CMV status not recorded). Some clones in this sample may be carry-over from other donors' samples. V and J are TRBV13 and TRBJ1-1; the match to TRBD1 covers 8 bases. The DNA of the CDR3 is TGTGCCAGCAGCTTTGGACAGGGAGGTGAAGCTTTCTTT. Translated, it gives CASSFGQGGEAFF.